Shown below are 24 T cell receptor beta chains from a single sample sequenced in a study of PD-1 blockade in classical Hodgkin lymphoma (TCRdb year 2020). The library was generated by the immunoSEQ multiplex PCR assay. Entries here come from immuneACCESS through TCRdb and include only in-frame sequences with V and J called. Some clones fail to appear in such tables; in the studies checked, an unresolved V gene covers under half of the shortfall, and the cause of the remainder is unknown. The sample contains tens of thousands of clones, around 89% of them found a single time. The ten largest clones represent roughly 15% of the sample. Sample time point, as interpreted from the label and publication: cycle 1 day 1 (C1D1), immediately before nivolumab initiation. All trial patients had relapsed after autologous stem cell transplantation, with cohorts A, B and C differing in prior brentuximab vedotin exposure.

Sequences were derived from peripheral blood mononuclear cells (PBMCs), sampled at baseline. The source of these receptors is a human donor with classical Hodgkin lymphoma.

This chain links TRBV20-1 with TRBJ2-1; maybe TRBD1 (6 bases). Germline CDR1 reads DFQATT; CDR2 reads SNEGSKA (reference sequence). CDR3 length: 11 amino acids. The V end lost 5 bases, the J end lost 9 bases, and 11 bases lay between the germline ends. The CDR3 protein is CSAFRGFEQFF. In nucleotides, the CDR3 is TGCAGTGCTTTCAGGGGTTTTGAGCAGTTCTTC.

V and J are TRBV28 and TRBJ1-3; D remains ambiguous. Between the trimmed V and J ends, which lost 4 bases and 2 bases, there was a span of 18 bases. Germline CDR1 MDHEN, CDR2 SYDVKM. The CDR3 has 17 residues. The CDR3 region is CASSSIRLIEAGNTIYF. The CDR3 DNA sequence: TGTGCCAGCAGTTCAATCCGCTTGATAGAGGCTGGAAACACCATATATTTT.

This rearrangement joins TRBV7-9 to TRBJ1-1; 9 positions agree with TRBD1. V gave up 0 bases and J gave up 5 bases; unmatched junction bases: 7. The CDR3 is 16 residues long. CDR1 and CDR2 (germline): SEHNR, FQNEAQ (reference sequence). The CDR3 loop reads CASSLALGQGGTEAFF. CDR3 coding DNA: TGTGCCAGCAGCTTAGCGCTGGGACAGGGTGGAACTGAAGCTTTCTTT.

The V and J genes are TRBV7-2 and TRBJ1-3, with D maybe TRBD1 (6 bases). Trimming left V 3 bases short and J 6 bases short, with 9 bases between. The CDR3 loop spans 13 amino acids. The germline CDR1 and CDR2 sequences are SGHTA and FQGNSA. The CDR3 region has the DNA TGTGCCAGCAGCTTCGGGGGCTTAAACACCATATATTTT. It translates to CASSFGGLNTIYF.

J is TRBJ2-2 and V is TRBV7-6, with a tentative D call TRBD1 (5 bases). The CDR3 has 14 amino acids. Germline loops: CDR1 SGHVS, CDR2 FNYEAQ. V was clipped by 0 bases and J by 7 bases, with 9 bases between them. CDR3 loop: CASSLASGFGELFF. The CDR3 DNA reads as TGTGCCAGCAGCTTAGCGTCAGGGTTCGGGGAGCTGTTTTTT.

J is TRBJ2-3 and V is TRBV29-1; possible D gene TRBD1, 6 bases. The V end lost 6 bases, the J end lost 2 bases, and 9 bases lay between the germline ends. The CDR3 runs to 12 residues. Germline values: CDR1 SQVTM, CDR2 ANQGSEA. CDR3 residues: CSVGHYTDTQYF. In DNA, the CDR3 is TGCAGCGTGGGACATTACACAGATACGCAGTATTTT.

This clone occurred a few times. The chain is built from TRBV6-5 and TRBJ1-6, with D perhaps TRBD1 (6 bases). Between the trimmed V and J ends, which lost 10 bases and 9 bases, there was a span of 19 bases. The germline V gene encodes CDR1 MNHEY and CDR2 SVGAGI. This CDR3 has 14 residues. The CDR3 spells CATAFGQGISPLHF. CDR3 nucleotide sequence: TGTGCCACCGCTTTCGGCCAGGGGATTTCACCCCTCCACTTT.

The chain employs TRBV15 and TRBJ2-2; no clear D. This CDR3 comprises 12 residues. CDR1 LNHNV and CDR2 YYDKDF come from the germline V gene (reference sequence). Trimming removed 6 bases from V and 5 bases from J, with 7 bases in between. The CDR3 region has the DNA TGTGCCACCAGTATCTCTACCGGGGAGCTGTTTTTT. This codes for CATSISTGELFF.

This chain links TRBV9 with TRBJ2-3; D is possibly TRBD1 or TRBD2 (5 bases each). V lost 0 bases and J lost 0, with 8 bases in between. CDR3 size: 15 residues. Germline loops: CDR1 SGDLS, CDR2 YYNGEE. The CDR3 here is CASSVDGASTDTQYF. CDR3 bases: TGTGCCAGCAGCGTAGACGGGGCCAGCACAGATACGCAGTATTTT.

The chain has TRBV10-3 and TRBJ2-7, with TRBD1 matching 10 bases. The V and J ends lost 8 bases and 6 bases, in that order; junction bases with no gene match: 13. Germline assignment: CDR1 ENHRY and CDR2 SYGVKD. The CDR3 loop spans 15 amino acids. CDR3 sequence: CAIDESGTGDGEQYF. As DNA, the CDR3 is TGTGCCATCGACGAATCCGGGACAGGGGATGGCGAGCAGTACTTC.

The V gene is TRBV7-9, the J gene TRBJ2-7; 7 bases map to TRBD2. Germline CDR1 and CDR2: SEHNR and FQNEAQ (reference sequence). CDR3 length: 14 amino acids. V lost 3 bases and J lost 5; bases outside the gene matches: 7. The CDR3 region is CASSFGGWMNEQYF. CDR3 in DNA: TGTGCCAGCAGCTTCGGGGGGTGGATGAACGAGCAGTACTTC.

CDR3 bases: TGCAGCGCCGCTAGGGGCCTTGGGGGCACTGAAGCTTTCTTT. It translates to CSAARGLGGTEAFF. This chain joins TRBV29-1 and TRBJ1-1, with D possibly TRBD1 on 5 matching bases. Trimming took off 7 bases at V and 4 bases at J, with 19 bases between the two ends. The CDR3 contains 14 residues. From germline, CDR1 is SQVTM and CDR2 ANQGSEA.

This chain uses TRBV6-1 with TRBJ1-6; D remains unclear. From germline, CDR1 is MNHNS and CDR2 SASEGT. Trimming took 2 bases from V and 7 from J, leaving 15 bases between them. This CDR3 comprises 16 residues. The DNA of the CDR3 is TGTGCCAGCAGTGAATCCGGTATAACGGACAATTCACCCCTCCACTTT. It encodes CASSESGITDNSPLHF.

The chain carries TRBV27 and TRBJ1-1; D is possibly TRBD1 (5 bases). The V gene's germline CDR1 is MNHEY and CDR2 SMNVEV (reference sequence). This CDR3 has 11 residues. V was shortened by 10 bases and J by 4 bases, with 10 bases between the two germline ends. The CDR3 bases are TGTGCCACGGGGGGTCCCACTGAAGCTTTCTTT. Its protein is CATGGPTEAFF.

V gene TRBV29-1 combines with J gene TRBJ2-1; D gene unclear. Germline CDR1 and CDR2: SQVTM and ANQGSEA. The CDR3 has 15 residues. V lost 4 bases, J lost 0 bases, and 13 bases lay in between. The CDR3 reads CSVAPLWDSYNEQFF. The CDR3 bases are TGCAGCGTTGCCCCCCTTTGGGACTCCTACAATGAGCAGTTCTTC.

The chain couples TRBV9 to TRBJ2-3; D unresolved. Germline V gives CDR1 SGDLS, CDR2 YYNGEE. V was trimmed by 0 bases and J by 2 bases, leaving 13 bases between them. The CDR3 spans 16 residues. CDR3 DNA: TGTGCCAGCAGCGTAGCGGCTTCCCCACCCACAGATACGCAGTATTTT. Translating gives CASSVAASPPTDTQYF.

J is TRBJ1-2 and V is TRBV7-9; D call uncertain. Trimming pared 1 base from V and 5 bases from J, leaving 14 bases between. Germline CDR1 reads SEHNR; CDR2 reads FQNEAQ (reference sequence). The CDR3 has 15 residues. CDR3 sequence reads: CASSLVGVAGYGYTF. In DNA, the CDR3 is TGTGCCAGCAGCTTAGTCGGGGTGGCGGGATATGGCTACACCTTC. Together with reference TRBV7-9 and TRBJ1-2, the CDR3 gives the full variable domain: DTGVSQNPRHKITKRGQNVTFRCDPISEHNRLYWYRQTLGQGPEFLTYFQNEAQLEKSRLLSDRFSAERPKGSFSTLEIQRTEQGDSAMYLCASSLVGVAGYGYTFGSGTRLTVV.

The J gene is TRBJ1-1, the V gene TRBV13; weak D call: TRBD1 (6 bases). The V and J ends lost 3 bases and 3 bases respectively, with 17 bases between them. Per germline, CDR1 PRHDT and CDR2 FYEKMQ (reference sequence). The CDR3 contains 16 residues. CDR3 in DNA: TGTGCCAGCAGCTTGGGGTTACAGGGAGGGGACACTGAAGCTTTCTTT. Amino acid sequence: CASSLGLQGGDTEAFF.

The chain joins TRBV7-2 to TRBJ1-1, with a weak D call TRBD1 (5 bases). CDR1 and CDR2 from the germline V gene are SGHTA and FQGNSA. V was clipped by 7 bases and J by 2 bases, with 14 bases between them. The CDR3 has 14 residues. This CDR3 reads CASKVRDGNTEAFF. CDR3 nucleotide sequence: TGTGCCAGCAAAGTACGGGACGGTAACACTGAAGCTTTCTTT.

V gene TRBV9 combines with J gene TRBJ2-6, with D tentatively TRBD2 (6 bases). The CDR3 totals 16 residues. The V gene lost 0 bases and the J gene lost 4 bases, with 11 bases spanning the gap. Germline CDR1 SGDLS, CDR2 YYNGEE. The chain's CDR3 is CASSVGRGAGANVLTF. In nucleotides, the CDR3 is TGTGCCAGCAGCGTAGGGAGGGGAGCCGGGGCCAACGTCCTGACTTTC.

This clone has more than one count but fewer than ten. The chain employs TRBV6-5 and TRBJ2-2; D not certain. Germline loops: CDR1 MNHEY, CDR2 SVGAGI. Trimming left V 2 bases short and J 5 bases short, with 6 bases between. This CDR3 contains 13 residues. For the CDR3, the DNA is TGTGCCAGCAGTTACCCCGGGACCGGGGAGCTGTTTTTT. Protein sequence: CASSYPGTGELFF.

CDR3 amino acids: CASSSHTDTQYF. Here the CDR3 DNA reads TGTGCCAGCAGCTCTCACACAGATACGCAGTATTTT. The gene calls are TRBV28 and TRBJ2-3; no firm D call. V was cut by 6 bases and J by 2 bases, with 6 bases left in between. Germline values: CDR1 MDHEN, CDR2 SYDVKM. This CDR3 contains 12 residues.

For the CDR3, the DNA is TGCGCCAGCAGCTTGCACAGGGCGCCGAACACTGAAGCTTTCTTT. Its protein product is CASSLHRAPNTEAFF. The V and J genes are TRBV5-1 and TRBJ1-1; TRBD1 is a possible D gene (6 bases). Trimming pared 1 base from V and 1 base from J, leaving 11 bases between. Germline V gives CDR1 SGHRS, CDR2 YFSETQ. This CDR3 has 15 amino acids.

The chain combines TRBV7-8 with TRBJ2-2; D is uncertain. CDR3 length equals 15 residues. The ends were cut back, 1 base at V and 6 bases at J, with 12 bases in the middle. Germline assignment: CDR1 SGHVS and CDR2 FQNEAQ. The CDR3 reads CASSLESVGAGELFF. CDR3 sequence (DNA): TGTGCCAGCAGCTTAGAGAGCGTAGGCGCCGGGGAGCTGTTTTTT. The entire variable domain, with the rest obtained from reference TRBV7-8 and TRBJ2-2, is as follows: GAGVSQSPRYKVAKRGQDVALRCDPISGHVSLFWYQQALGQGPEFLTYFQNEAQLDKSGLPSDRFFAERPEGSVSTLKIQRTQQEDSAVYLCASSLESVGAGELFFGEGSRLTVL.